This T cell receptor beta chain was found in a study of fetal regulatory T cell absence and autoimmunity. About the study: IPEX patients had exocrine pancreas autoimmunity without clinical diabetes.

The method was immunoSEQ multiplex PCR; TCRdb's version includes in-frame clones alone and lacks a portion of them. The table records approximately 46,000 clones, around 83% of them present only once. The CDR3 is 14 residues long. Germline V gene data show CDR1 as SGDLS and CDR2 as YYNGEE. J lost 5 bases, V lost 0 bases, and 4 bases had no gene match. Findings and limits, study-wide: TRB gene family usage was broadly similar in cord blood and pancreas.

This clone was counted once. The antigen is undetermined. This TCR was recovered from a newborn boy with IPEX syndrome. This chain connects TRBV9 to TRBJ2-5, with TRBD1 matching 7 bases. The sample was cord blood. This CDR3 reads CASSVDTGDETQYF. The DNA of the CDR3 is TGTGCCAGCAGCGTAGATACAGGGGACGAGACCCAGTACTTC.